One TCR beta chain is described in this entry. Its antigen is not known. As it was prepared, the TCRbeta library received unique molecular identifiers. TCRdb redid the calling of the PCR reads with MiXCR, one entry per CDR3 protein. The sample comprises hundreds of thousands of distinct CDR3 sequences, about a sixth of which are singletons, and around 30% rests with the top ten. This sample stems from a study of T-cell reconstitution after alpha-beta-depleted transplantation in children. Points from the study as a whole: The study traced high day-60 TCRbeta diversity in some patients to surviving recipient T cells and thymic progenitors. The study reportedly traced alpha-beta T cells about two months after transplant to several hundred expanded graft clones.

Trimming took 5 bases from V and 2 from J; bases not matched to a gene: 7. The CDR3 consists of 15 residues. CDR1 is LNHNV, CDR2 YYDKDF, per germline (reference sequence). This material consisted of PBMCs, mostly from graft donor cells, taken 360 days after TCRalphabeta/CD19-depleted stem cell transplant. This receptor was identified in a boy less than two years old who had a stem cell transplant for Wiskott-Aldrich syndrome, so the T cells may come from the graft donor. V usage is TRBV15 and J usage is TRBJ2-7; 9 bases map to TRBD1. CDR3 coding DNA: TGTGCCACCAGCTTCCGGGACAGGGCAACCTACGAGCAGTACTTC. Translation: CATSFRDRATYEQYF. Combining the CDR3 with reference TRBV15 and TRBJ2-7 gives the whole variable domain DAMVIQNPRYQVTQFGKPVTLSCSQTLNHNVMYWYQQKSSQAPKLLFHYYDKDFNNEADTPDNFQSRRPNTSFCFLDIRSPGLGDTAMYLCATSFRDRATYEQYFGPGTRLTVT.